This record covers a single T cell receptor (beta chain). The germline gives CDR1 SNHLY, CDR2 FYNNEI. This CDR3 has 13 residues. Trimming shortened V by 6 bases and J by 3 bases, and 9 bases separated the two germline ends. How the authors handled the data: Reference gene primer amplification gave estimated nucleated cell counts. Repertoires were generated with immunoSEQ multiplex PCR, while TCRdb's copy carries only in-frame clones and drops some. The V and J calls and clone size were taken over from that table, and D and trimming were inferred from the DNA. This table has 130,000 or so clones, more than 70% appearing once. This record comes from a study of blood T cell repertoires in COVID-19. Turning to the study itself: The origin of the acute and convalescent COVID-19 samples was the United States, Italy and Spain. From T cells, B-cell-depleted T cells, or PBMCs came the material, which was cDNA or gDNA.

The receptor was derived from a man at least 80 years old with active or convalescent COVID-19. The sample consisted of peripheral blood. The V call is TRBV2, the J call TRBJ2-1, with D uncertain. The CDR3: CASRVTYYNEQFF. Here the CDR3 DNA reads TGTGCCAGCAGGGTGACATACTACAATGAGCAGTTCTTC. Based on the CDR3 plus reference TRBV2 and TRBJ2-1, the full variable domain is EPEVTQTPSHQVTQMGQEVILRCVPISNHLYFYWYRQILGQKVEFLVSFYNNEISEKSEIFDDQFSVERPDGSNFTLKIRSTKLEDSAMYFCASRVTYYNEQFFGPGTRLTVL.